This T cell receptor (beta chain) originates from a study of blood T cell repertoires in COVID-19. Overall study: The cDNA or gDNA used as material had been derived from T cells, B-cell-depleted T cells, or PBMCs.

Libraries were prepared by immunoSEQ multiplex PCR; TCRdb keeps only in-frame clonotypes and omits some of them. The sample lists 300,000 to 400,000 clones, approximately 90% seen once, with less than 1.5% in the top ten. Trimming took 0 bases from V and 11 from J, leaving 8 bases between them. The CDR3 has 12 amino acids. Looked up from germline, CDR1 is MNHEY and CDR2 is SVGAGI. This clonotype was obtained from a woman aged 18-29 years who had recovered from COVID-19. The V call is TRBV6-5, the J call TRBJ1-5; D perhaps matches TRBD1 (5 bases). Material: PBMCs or T cells enriched from blood (not recorded which). The CDR3: CASSYSGGAQHF. CDR3 coding DNA: TGTGCCAGCAGTTACTCGGGGGGGGCCCAGCATTTT.